Following are 7 T cell receptor beta chains from one sample sequenced in a study of Graves' ophthalmopathy and Graves' hyperthyroidism. Using RNA transcripts, the TCR beta CDR3 regions were amplified. The first-round RT-PCR employed HTBI primers together with the Qiagen OneStep RT-PCR kit. A multiplex PCR was then performed as the second round. From the multiplex PCR reads, TCRdb called clonotypes with MiXCR, one entry per CDR3 protein. The repertoire holds 350,000 to 400,000 distinct CDR3 sequences, 15% to 17% seen once, with 5.5% to 7% in the top ten. The sequenced sample consisted of peripheral blood. The receptor source for this set is a woman between 18 and 29 years old with stable Graves' hyperthyroidism.

This clonotype showed up many times. This chain joins TRBV12-3 or TRBV12-4 and TRBJ2-5, with D possibly matching TRBD2 (5 bases). CDR3 size: 14 residues. V was trimmed by 5 bases and J by 5 bases, leaving 15 bases between them. This chain's CDR3 is CASSPGGSSETQYF. In nucleotides, the CDR3 is TGTGCCAGCAGTCCAGGAGGTAGTTCGGAGACCCAGTACTTC.

This clonotype was seen more than once but under ten times. The V and J genes are TRBV27 and TRBJ2-7, with unresolved D. The germline CDR1 and CDR2 sequences are MNHEY and SMNVEV (reference sequence). V shed 8 bases and J shed 5 bases, with 16 bases lying between them. The CDR3 consists of 13 residues. For the CDR3, the DNA is TGTGCCAGCGGGCCCTCTGCCACTCACGAGCAGTACTTC. It encodes CASGPSATHEQYF.

This chain connects TRBV2 to TRBJ1-5; 11 nucleotides align to TRBD1. There are 16 residues in the CDR3. CDR1 and CDR2 (germline): SNHLY, FYNNEI. Germline trimming cut 6 bases from V and 5 bases from J; bases unmatched to any gene: 9. The CDR3 region is CASRGGDRGTYQPQHF. The CDR3 nucleotides are TGTGCCAGCAGAGGGGGGGACAGGGGGACCTATCAGCCCCAGCATTTT. Based on the CDR3 plus reference TRBV2 and TRBJ1-5, the full variable domain is EPEVTQTPSHQVTQMGQEVILRCVPISNHLYFYWYRQILGQKVEFLVSFYNNEISEKSEIFDDQFSVERPDGSNFTLKIRSTKLEDSAMYFCASRGGDRGTYQPQHFGDGTRLSIL.

The chain has TRBV7-9 and TRBJ2-7, with TRBD1 matching 10 bases. Germline values: CDR1 SEHNR, CDR2 FQNEAQ (reference sequence). This CDR3 contains 15 residues. V shed 5 bases and J 1 base; nucleotides not matched to a gene: 5. The CDR3 here is CASSGRDRGSYEQYF. The DNA of the CDR3 is TGTGCCAGCAGCGGCCGGGACAGGGGATCCTACGAGCAGTACTTC. Looking up the rest from reference TRBV7-9 and TRBJ2-7 gives the full variable domain: DTGVSQNPRHKITKRGQNVTFRCDPISEHNRLYWYRQTLGQGPEFLTYFQNEAQLEKSRLLSDRFSAERPKGSFSTLEIQRTEQGDSAMYLCASSGRDRGSYEQYFGPGTRLTVT.

The chain is built from TRBV2 and TRBJ1-1, with D hard to call. Germline V gene data show CDR1 as SNHLY and CDR2 as FYNNEI. There are 11 residues in the CDR3. V lost 4 bases, J lost 9 bases, and 9 bases lay in between. The CDR3 region is CASSGEHQAFF. The CDR3, as DNA: TGTGCCAGCAGTGGAGAACACCAAGCTTTCTTT.

This clonotype was counted ten times or more. V is TRBV6-1 and J is TRBJ1-1; D uncertain. V dropped 7 bases and J dropped 1 base, with 16 bases sitting between them. Germline values: CDR1 MNHNS, CDR2 SASEGT. CDR3 length: 15 residues. CDR3 protein: CASIGTGLKNTEAFF. In nucleotides, the CDR3 is TGTGCCAGCATCGGAACCGGGTTGAAGAACACTGAAGCTTTCTTT.

This clonotype was seen many times. V usage is TRBV10-3 and J usage is TRBJ2-5; 10 nucleotides align to TRBD1. The CDR3 contains 14 residues. J was trimmed by 4 bases and V by 11 bases; bases with no gene match: 10. Germline V lookup: CDR1 ENHRY, CDR2 SYGVKD. In nucleotides, the CDR3 is TGTGCCGCCCGCCCGGACAGGGGGATAGAGACCCAGTACTTC. Translated: CAARPDRGIETQYF.